These 15 T cell receptor beta chains originate from one sample sequenced in a study of blood T cell repertoires in COVID-19. Here immunoSEQ multiplex PCR was the method, and the copy in TCRdb shows in-frame clones only, minus some. The sample has some 400,000 clones, approximately 89% seen once. Material for sequencing was PBMCs or T cells enriched from blood (not recorded which). These receptor sequences come from a woman between 25 and 40 years old who had recovered from COVID-19.

The gene calls are TRBV7-9 and TRBJ1-4; 7 bases line up with TRBD1. CDR3 length: 16 amino acids. Trimming at V came to 4 bases and at J to 0 bases, leaving 5 bases not matched to a gene. CDR1 is SEHNR, CDR2 FQNEAQ, per germline (reference sequence). The CDR3 DNA sequence: TGTGCCAGCAGCTCGAGACAGGGAGCAACTAATGAAAAACTGTTTTTT. It yields the protein CASSSRQGATNEKLFF.

The rearrangement joins TRBV29-1 to TRBJ2-7, with D possibly being TRBD2 (6 bases). V was shortened by 4 bases and J by 0 bases, with 10 bases between the two germline ends. Germline V CDR1 and CDR2: SQVTM, ANQGSEA. CDR3 size: 13 residues. The CDR3 here is CSVVGGYSYEQYF. For the CDR3, the DNA is TGCAGCGTTGTGGGGGGATACTCCTACGAGCAGTACTTC.

This chain uses TRBV6-6 with TRBJ1-6, with no clear D. Trimming took 2 bases from V and 10 from J, leaving 15 bases between them. Per germline, CDR1 MNHNY and CDR2 SVGAGI (reference sequence). CDR3 length equals 15 residues. The DNA of the CDR3 is TGTGCCAGCAGTTACAGAGGTGGAGGGAAATCACCCCTCCACTTT. Residues: CASSYRGGGKSPLHF.

The V gene is TRBV15, the J gene TRBJ2-1; tentative D call: TRBD2 (7 bases). The CDR3 extends over 15 amino acids. Germline-derived CDR1 and CDR2 are LNHNV and YYDKDF (reference sequence). The V and J ends lost 3 bases and 10 bases respectively, with 19 bases between them. CDR3 coding DNA: TGTGCCACCAGCAGTGACCCCAATGGGGGGGGCGAGCAGTTCTTC. It yields the protein CATSSDPNGGGEQFF.

The chain carries TRBV6-5 and TRBJ1-6; a weak D match, TRBD1 (6 bases). Germline-derived CDR1 and CDR2 are MNHEY and SVGAGI. V lost 7 bases and J lost 2, with 6 bases in between. The CDR3 contains 13 residues. In nucleotides, the CDR3 is TGTGCCAGCACAGGGGCCTATAATTCACCCCTCCACTTT. It translates to CASTGAYNSPLHF.

This clone was observed many times. The chain joins TRBV5-4 to TRBJ2-1; D ambiguous. The CDR3 is 14 amino acids. Trimming took 0 bases from V and 6 from J, leaving 10 bases between them. CDR1 is SGHNT and CDR2 is YYREEE in the germline V gene (reference sequence). In DNA, the CDR3 is TGTGCCAGCAGCTTGGTTGACTCTATCAATGAGCAGTTCTTC. Its translation: CASSLVDSINEQFF.

Note on this clone: The CDR3 carries no conserved terminal phenylalanine or tryptophan, so it likely arises from a read error. No DNA is shown, since the ends of the CDR3 on it are uncertain; the CDR3 is the one TCRdb lists. The CDR3 sequence is CASSQDYS. The J gene is TRBJ2-7, the V gene TRBV3-1 (or the pseudogene TRBV3-2); the table's D gene call, TRBD2, was not cross checked with the DNA. The CDR3 spans 8 amino acids, including both terminal residues. Germline values: CDR1 LGHDT, CDR2 YNNKEL (reference sequence).

The gene calls are TRBV28 and TRBJ2-7; D possibly corresponds to TRBD1 (5 bases). Deletions cut 4 bases from V and 4 bases from J, with 17 bases between. In germline, CDR1 is MDHEN, CDR2 SYDVKM. CDR3 length: 15 residues. Written as DNA, the CDR3 is TGTGCCAGCAGTTCCACAAAGACAGTGCCATACGAGCAGTACTTC. Translation: CASSSTKTVPYEQYF.

The chain recombines TRBV7-2 with TRBJ2-2, with 9 bases identical to TRBD2. V trimming: 6 bases; J trimming: 5 bases; junction bases outside the gene matches: 10. CDR3 length: 16 residues. CDR1 is SGHTA and CDR2 is FQGNSA in the germline V gene. The CDR3 sequence: CASRSGGNWGTGELFF. In DNA, the CDR3 is TGTGCCAGCAGGAGCGGGGGGAACTGGGGAACCGGGGAGCTGTTTTTT.

The gene calls are TRBV27 and TRBJ1-6; a possible D gene is TRBD1 (5 bases). V lost 5 bases and J lost 4, with 15 bases in between. CDR3 length equals 16 residues. Germline CDR1 reads MNHEY; CDR2 reads SMNVEV (reference sequence). The CDR3 protein is CASSPNRGGYNSPLHF. The CDR3 DNA reads TGTGCCAGCAGTCCCAATCGTGGGGGGTATAATTCACCCCTCCACTTT.

The genes are TRBV20-1 and TRBJ1-2, with D perhaps TRBD1 (5 bases). CDR1 is DFQATT and CDR2 is SNEGSKA in the germline V gene (reference sequence). The CDR3 runs 10 residues. Trimming pared 3 bases from V and 6 bases from J, leaving 5 bases between. The CDR3 region is CSASRDGYTF. CDR3 bases: TGCAGTGCTAGCAGGGATGGCTACACCTTC.

The gene calls are TRBV29-1 and TRBJ2-7; TRBD2 matches 9 bases. From germline, CDR1 is SQVTM and CDR2 ANQGSEA. The CDR3 totals 13 residues. The V segment lost 4 bases and the J segment 4 bases; nucleotides outside the gene matches: 5. CDR3 bases: TGCAGCGTTGGCGGGAGGGGTGGTTACGAGCAGTACTTC. The encoded protein is CSVGGRGGYEQYF.

V gene TRBV5-4 combines with J gene TRBJ1-1; D gene uncertain. Trimming stripped 4 bases from V and 1 base from J, with 11 bases between. Germline V gives CDR1 SGHNT, CDR2 YYREEE (reference sequence). The CDR3 is made up of 14 amino acids. Written as DNA, the CDR3 is TGTGCCAGCAGCCCCCGGGGAGGGAACACTGAAGCTTTCTTT. Translation gives CASSPRGGNTEAFF.

The V gene is TRBV15, the J gene TRBJ2-2, with 9 bases aligning to TRBD1. CDR1 and CDR2 from the germline V gene are LNHNV and YYDKDF (reference sequence). The CDR3 spans 16 residues. The junction had 10 bases not matched to a gene; V was cut back by 3 bases and J by 8 bases. The CDR3 DNA sequence: TGTGCCACCAGCAGTACAGGGGGCGCATTCGAGGGGGAGCTGTTTTTT. This translates into CATSSTGGAFEGELFF.

The chain employs TRBV19 and TRBJ1-2, with 9 bases fitting TRBD1. Germline lookup yields CDR1 LNHDA and CDR2 SQIVND (reference sequence). Losses at the gene ends were 6 bases for V and 4 bases for J; bases not matched to a gene: 6. There are 14 residues in the CDR3. The CDR3, as DNA: TGTGCCAGTAGACAGGGACAGGGCCCCTATGGCTACACCTTC. It yields the protein CASRQGQGPYGYTF.